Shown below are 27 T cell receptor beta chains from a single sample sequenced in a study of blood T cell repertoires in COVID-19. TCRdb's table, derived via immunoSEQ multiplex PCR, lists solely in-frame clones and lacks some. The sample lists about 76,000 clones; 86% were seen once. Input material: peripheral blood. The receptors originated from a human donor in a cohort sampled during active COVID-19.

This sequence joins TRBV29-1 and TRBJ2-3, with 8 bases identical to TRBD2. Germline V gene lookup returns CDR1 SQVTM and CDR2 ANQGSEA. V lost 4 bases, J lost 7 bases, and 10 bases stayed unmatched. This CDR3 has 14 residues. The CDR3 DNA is TGCAGCGTTGCGGGAACTAGCGGTTCCTATACGCAGTATTTT. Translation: CSVAGTSGSYTQYF.

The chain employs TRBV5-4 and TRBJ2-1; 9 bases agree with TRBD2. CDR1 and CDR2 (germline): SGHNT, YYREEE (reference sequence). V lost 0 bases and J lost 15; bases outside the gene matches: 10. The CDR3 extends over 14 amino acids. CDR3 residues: CASSLAERGDPPFF. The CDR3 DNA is TGTGCCAGCAGCTTGGCGGAGCGGGGGGACCCCCCGTTCTTC. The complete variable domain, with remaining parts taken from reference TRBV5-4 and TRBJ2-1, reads ETGVTQSPTHLIKTRGQQVTLRCSSQSGHNTVSWYQQALGQGPQFIFQYYREEENGRGNFPPRFSGLQFPNYSSELNVNALELDDSALYLCASSLAERGDPPFFGPGTRLTVL.

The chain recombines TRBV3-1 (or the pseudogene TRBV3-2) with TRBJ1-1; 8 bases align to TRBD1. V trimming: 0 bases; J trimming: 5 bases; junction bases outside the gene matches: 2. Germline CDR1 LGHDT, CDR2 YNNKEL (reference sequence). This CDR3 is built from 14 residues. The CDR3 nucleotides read TGTGCCAGCAGCCAAGATTACAGGGGGACTGAAGCTTTCTTT. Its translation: CASSQDYRGTEAFF.

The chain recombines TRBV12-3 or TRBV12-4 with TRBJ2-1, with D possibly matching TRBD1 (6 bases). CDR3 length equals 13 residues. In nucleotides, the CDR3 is TGTGGGTCCGGACAGAGCTCCTACAATGAGCAGTTCTTC. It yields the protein CGSGQSSYNEQFF.

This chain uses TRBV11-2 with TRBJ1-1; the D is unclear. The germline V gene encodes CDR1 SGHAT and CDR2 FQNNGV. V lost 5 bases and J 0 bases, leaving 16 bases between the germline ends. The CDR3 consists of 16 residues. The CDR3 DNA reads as TGTGCCAGCAGCCCCCCGGGTTTCGACCTGAACACTGAAGCTTTCTTT. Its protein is CASSPPGFDLNTEAFF.

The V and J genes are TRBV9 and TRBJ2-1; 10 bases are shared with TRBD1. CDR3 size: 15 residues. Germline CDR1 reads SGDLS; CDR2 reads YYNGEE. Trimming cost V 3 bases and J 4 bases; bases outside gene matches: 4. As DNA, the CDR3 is TGTGCCAGCAGCGCCGGGACAGGGGCTTACAATGAGCAGTTCTTC. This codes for CASSAGTGAYNEQFF.

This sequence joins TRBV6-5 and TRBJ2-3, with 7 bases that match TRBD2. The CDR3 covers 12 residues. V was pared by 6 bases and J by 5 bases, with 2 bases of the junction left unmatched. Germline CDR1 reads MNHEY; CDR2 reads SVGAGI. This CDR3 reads CASRLAIDTQYF. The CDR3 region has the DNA TGTGCCAGCAGACTAGCGATAGATACGCAGTATTTT.

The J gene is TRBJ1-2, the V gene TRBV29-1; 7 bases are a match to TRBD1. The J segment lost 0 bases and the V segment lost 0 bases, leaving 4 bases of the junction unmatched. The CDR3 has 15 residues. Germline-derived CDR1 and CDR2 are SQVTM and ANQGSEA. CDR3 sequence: CSVEDGTAANYGYTF. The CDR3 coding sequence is TGCAGCGTTGAAGATGGGACAGCCGCTAACTATGGCTACACCTTC.

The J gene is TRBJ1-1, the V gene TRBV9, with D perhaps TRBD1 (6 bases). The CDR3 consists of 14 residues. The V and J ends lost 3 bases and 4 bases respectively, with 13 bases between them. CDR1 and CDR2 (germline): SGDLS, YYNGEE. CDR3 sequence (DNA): TGTGCCAGCAGCGCACAGGGATTGAGCACTGAAGCTTTCTTT. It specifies CASSAQGLSTEAFF.

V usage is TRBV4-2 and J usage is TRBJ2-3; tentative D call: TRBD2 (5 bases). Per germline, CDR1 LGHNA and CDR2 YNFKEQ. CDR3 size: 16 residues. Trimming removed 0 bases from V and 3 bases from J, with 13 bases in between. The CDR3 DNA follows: TGTGCCAGCAGCCAAGATGGGAGCCTCCAGACAGATACGCAGTATTTT. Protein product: CASSQDGSLQTDTQYF.

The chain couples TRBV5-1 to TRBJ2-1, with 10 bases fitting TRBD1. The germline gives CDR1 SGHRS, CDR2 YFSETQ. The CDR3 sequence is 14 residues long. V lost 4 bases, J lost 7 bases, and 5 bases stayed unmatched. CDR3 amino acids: CASSPRDRGNEQFF. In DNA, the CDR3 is TGCGCCAGCAGCCCCCGGGACAGGGGTAATGAGCAGTTCTTC.

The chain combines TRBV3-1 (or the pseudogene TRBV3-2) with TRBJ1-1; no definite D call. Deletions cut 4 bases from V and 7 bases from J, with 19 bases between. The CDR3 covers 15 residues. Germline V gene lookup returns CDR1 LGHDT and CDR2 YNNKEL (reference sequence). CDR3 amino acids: CASSPFAGSGGEAFF. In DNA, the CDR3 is TGTGCCAGCAGCCCCTTTGCGGGATCGGGTGGTGAAGCTTTCTTT.

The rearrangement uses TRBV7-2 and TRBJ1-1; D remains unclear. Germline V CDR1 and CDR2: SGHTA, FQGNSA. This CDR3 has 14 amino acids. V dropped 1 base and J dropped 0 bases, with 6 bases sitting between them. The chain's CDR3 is CASSLVRMNTEAFF. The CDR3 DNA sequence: TGTGCCAGCAGCTTAGTTAGAATGAACACTGAAGCTTTCTTT. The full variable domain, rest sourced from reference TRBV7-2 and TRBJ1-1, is GAGVSQSPSNKVTEKGKDVELRCDPISGHTALYWYRQSLGQGLEFLIYFQGNSAPDKSGLPSDRFSAERTGGSVSTLTIQRTQQEDSAVYLCASSLVRMNTEAFFGQGTRLTVV.

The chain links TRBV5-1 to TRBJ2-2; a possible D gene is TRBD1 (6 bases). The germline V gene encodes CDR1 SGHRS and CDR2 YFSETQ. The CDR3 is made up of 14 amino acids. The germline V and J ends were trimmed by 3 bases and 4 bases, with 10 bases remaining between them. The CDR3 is CASSSQGRTGELFF. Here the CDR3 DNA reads TGCGCCAGCAGCTCCCAGGGGCGCACCGGGGAGCTGTTTTTT.

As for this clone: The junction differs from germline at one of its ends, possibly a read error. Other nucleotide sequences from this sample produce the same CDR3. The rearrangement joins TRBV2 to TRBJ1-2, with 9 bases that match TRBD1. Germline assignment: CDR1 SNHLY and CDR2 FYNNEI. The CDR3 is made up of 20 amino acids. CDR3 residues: CASSEYVWIGTGSLFGGYTF. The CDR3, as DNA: TGTGCCAGCAGTGAATACGTGTGGATCGGGACAGGGTCTCTCTTTGGTGGCTATACCTTC.

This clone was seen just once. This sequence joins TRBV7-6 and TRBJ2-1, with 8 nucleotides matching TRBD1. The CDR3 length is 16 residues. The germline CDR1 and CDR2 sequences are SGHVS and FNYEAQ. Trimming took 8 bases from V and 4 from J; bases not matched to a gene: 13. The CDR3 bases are TGTGCCAGCTCCCCCCTTGGCGGGACAGGATACAATGAGCAGTTCTTC. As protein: CASSPLGGTGYNEQFF.

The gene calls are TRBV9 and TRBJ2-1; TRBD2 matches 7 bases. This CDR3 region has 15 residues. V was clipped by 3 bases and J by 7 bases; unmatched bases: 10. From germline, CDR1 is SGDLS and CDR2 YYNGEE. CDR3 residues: CASSATSTKGNEQFF. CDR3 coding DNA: TGTGCCAGCAGCGCGACTAGCACGAAAGGGAATGAGCAGTTCTTC.

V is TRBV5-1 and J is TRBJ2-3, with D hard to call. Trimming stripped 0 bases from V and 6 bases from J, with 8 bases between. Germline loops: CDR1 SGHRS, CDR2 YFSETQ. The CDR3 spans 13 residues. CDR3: CASSLERLDTQYF. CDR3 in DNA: TGCGCCAGCAGCTTGGAGCGTTTGGATACGCAGTATTTT.

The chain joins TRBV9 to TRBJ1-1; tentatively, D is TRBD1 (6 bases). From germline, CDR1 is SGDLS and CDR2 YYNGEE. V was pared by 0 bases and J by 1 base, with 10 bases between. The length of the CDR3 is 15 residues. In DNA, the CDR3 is TGTGCCAGCAGCGTAGAACAGGGACGGAACACTGAAGCTTTCTTT. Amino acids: CASSVEQGRNTEAFF.

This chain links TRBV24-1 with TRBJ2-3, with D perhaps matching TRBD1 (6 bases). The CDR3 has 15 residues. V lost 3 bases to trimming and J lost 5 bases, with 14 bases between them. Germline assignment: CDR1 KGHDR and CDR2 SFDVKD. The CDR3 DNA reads TGTGCCACCAGTGATGACAGGAAGGAAGGAGATACGCAGTATTTT. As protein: CATSDDRKEGDTQYF.

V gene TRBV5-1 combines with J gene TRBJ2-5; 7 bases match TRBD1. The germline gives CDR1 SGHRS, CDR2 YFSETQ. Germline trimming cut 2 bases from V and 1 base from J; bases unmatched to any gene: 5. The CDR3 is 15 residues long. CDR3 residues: CASSFQGQTQETQYF. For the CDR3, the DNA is TGCGCCAGCAGCTTCCAGGGACAGACCCAAGAGACCCAGTACTTC.

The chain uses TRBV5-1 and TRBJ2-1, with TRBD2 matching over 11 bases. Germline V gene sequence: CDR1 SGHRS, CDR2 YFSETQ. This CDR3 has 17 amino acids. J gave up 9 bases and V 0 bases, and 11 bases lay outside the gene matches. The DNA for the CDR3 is TGCGCCAGCAGCTTGGAGGGACTAGCGGACAACGGAGGTGAGCAGTTCTTC. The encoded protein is CASSLEGLADNGGEQFF. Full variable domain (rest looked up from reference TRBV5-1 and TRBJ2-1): KAGVTQTPRYLIKTRGQQVTLSCSPISGHRSVSWYQQTPGQGLQFLFEYFSETQRNKGNFPGRFSGRQFSNSRSEMNVSTLELGDSALYLCASSLEGLADNGGEQFFGPGTRLTVL.

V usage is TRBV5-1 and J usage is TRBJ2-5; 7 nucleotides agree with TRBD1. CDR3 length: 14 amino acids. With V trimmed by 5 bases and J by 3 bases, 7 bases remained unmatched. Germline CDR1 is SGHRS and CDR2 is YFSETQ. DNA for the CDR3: TGCGCCAGCAGTCAGACAGGGCCCGAAGAGACCCAGTACTTC. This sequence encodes CASSQTGPEETQYF.

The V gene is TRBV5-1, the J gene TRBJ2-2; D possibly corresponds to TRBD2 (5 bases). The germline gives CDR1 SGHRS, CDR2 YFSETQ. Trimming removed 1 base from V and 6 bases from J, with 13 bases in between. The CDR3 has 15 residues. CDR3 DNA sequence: TGCGCCAGCAGCTTGTGGGGAGAGGGTTCCGGGGAGCTGTTTTTT. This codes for CASSLWGEGSGELFF. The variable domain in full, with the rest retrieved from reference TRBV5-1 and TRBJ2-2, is KAGVTQTPRYLIKTRGQQVTLSCSPISGHRSVSWYQQTPGQGLQFLFEYFSETQRNKGNFPGRFSGRQFSNSRSEMNVSTLELGDSALYLCASSLWGEGSGELFFGEGSRLTVL.

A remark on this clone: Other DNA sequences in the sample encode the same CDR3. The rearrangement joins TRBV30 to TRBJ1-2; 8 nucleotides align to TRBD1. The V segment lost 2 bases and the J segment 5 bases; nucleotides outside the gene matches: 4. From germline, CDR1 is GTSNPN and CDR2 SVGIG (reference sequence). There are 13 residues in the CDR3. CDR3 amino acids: CAWSRDRPYGYTF. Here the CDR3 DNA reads TGTGCCTGGAGTCGGGACAGGCCATATGGCTACACCTTC.

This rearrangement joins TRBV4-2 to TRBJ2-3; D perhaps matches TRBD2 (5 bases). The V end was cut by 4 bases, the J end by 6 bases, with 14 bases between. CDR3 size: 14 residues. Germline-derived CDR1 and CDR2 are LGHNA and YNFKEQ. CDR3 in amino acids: CASSRVGIRDTQYF. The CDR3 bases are TGTGCCAGCAGCCGAGTCGGGATCAGGGATACGCAGTATTTT.

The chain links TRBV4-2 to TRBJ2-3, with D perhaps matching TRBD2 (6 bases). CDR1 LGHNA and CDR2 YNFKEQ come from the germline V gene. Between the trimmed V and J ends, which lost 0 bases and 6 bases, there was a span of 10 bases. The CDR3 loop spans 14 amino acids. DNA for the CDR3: TGTGCCAGCAGCCAAGAGGAGGGCCGGGATACGCAGTATTTT. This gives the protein CASSQEEGRDTQYF.